This T cell receptor beta chain came from a study of response to subunit inactivated influenza vaccine (dated by TCRdb to between 2018 and 2020). Broadly, across the study: To follow how T cells responded to a trivalent subunit inactivated influenza vaccine, the researchers relied on deep quantitative profiling of the T cell receptor repertoire.

Here is what the overall study found, with its caveats: The authors proposed that each seasonal influenza vaccination may bring in only a limited number of new T cells.

This clonotype was observed many times. No antigen is known for it. No base quality information exists; no much larger clone differs at one position. Libraries came from RT-PCR. TCRdb shows the sequencer as Illumina HiSeq 2500. The public reads were quality trimmed at Q25 with fastp and then assembled into clones with MiXCR by TCRdb, keeping productive beta chains. Rows with one shared CDR3 protein collapse into an entry with the most common genes and DNA. This sample is represented by 150,000 to 200,000 distinct CDR3 sequences; roughly 12% of them were singletons. The ten top clones hold about 31% of the sample. CDR1 and CDR2 were assigned from the germline V gene as SGHVS and FQNEAQ. The CDR3 has 13 amino acids, counting the end cysteine and phenylalanine. The sequence is cut down to CDR3 DNA, 39 bases in frame from base 1. The same data also went into a second study, on T cells expressing NK-cell markers. That second report states: The TCR beta cDNA libraries were made using 5'RACE template switching, a step that added both a universal primer site and unique molecular identifiers. Under 10 donors provided sorted CD3+CD56+NKG2C+, CD3+CD56+NKG2C- and CD3+CD56-NKG2C+ T-cell subsets, whose TCR beta-chain repertoires were profiled. Among the eight sequenced donors, seven were HCMV-seropositive and one was HCMV-seronegative. To restrict sorting to alphabetaTCR-expressing T cells, an anti-gammadeltaTCR antibody was added in several experiments. In several donors, the dominant CD3+CD56+NKG2C+ clonotypes were among the top 10 CD8+ clonotypes and accounted for about 1.0-8% of CD8+ T cells. Those dominant clonotypes were again the most abundant among CD3+CD56-NKG2C+ cells in a handful of donors, at about 25-65%. It remained unclear whether the expanded NKG2C-expressing T cell clones were specific for HCMV antigens. The eight sequenced donors were randomly selected healthy volunteers, three men and five women. To determine HCMV serostatus, a commercial ELISA kit was used to detect HCMV-specific IgG in serum. Peripheral blood mononuclear cells were isolated from blood by Ficoll density gradient centrifugation. Using Miltenyi isolation kits, CD4+ and CD8+ T cells were isolated from PBMC through magnetic immunoseparation. Priming for cDNA synthesis came from the TCR beta constant segment, and two successive PCR amplification steps followed. Illumina HiSeq 2000/2500, MiSeq or NextSeq was used to sequence libraries as 2 x 150 bp reads. Reads were demultiplexed and grouped by UMI with MIGEC, and clonotypes were assembled and quantified with MiTCR. To exclude erroneous sequences, any TCR cDNA sequence not supported by at least two reads was discarded. Downstream repertoire analysis used the tcR package, and clonotypes were matched across fractions by CDR3 nucleotide sequence plus V segment. VDJmatch was used to annotate antigen specificity against VDJdb, with one amino acid substitution in CDR3 allowed.

The sequence links TRBV7-8 to TRBJ2-1; the D call is possibly TRBD1 or TRBD2, each sharing 5 bases. Sequenced here: CD8+ T cells sorted from PBMCs, sampled roughly 12 days after vaccination. The TCR was taken from a man aged 50 to 60 who received an inactivated influenza vaccine. Donor details come from another sample of the same person, matched by shared clones. The sequenced DNA: TGTGTTGAGGGGTCAGCATCCTACAATGAGCAGTTCTTC. Its translation reads: CVEGSASYNEQFF.